The 26 T cell receptor beta chains below come from one sample, sequenced in a study of vaccination and CD4 T cells after COVID-19. Treatment reported: approximately nine-day PBMC culture with coronavirus spike peptide pools or control peptides (ViraFEST assay). Their recognized antigens are unknown. Sequencing of cultured CD4+ T cell DNA used the Oncomine TCR Beta short-read assay. TCRdb itself ran the PCR reads through MiXCR, one entry per CDR3 protein. This table has about 13,000 distinct CDR3 sequences, roughly 52% appearing once. The sample consisted of CD4+ T cells from blood, cultured in vitro. These receptors came from a human donor who had recovered from COVID-19.

This clonotype was observed once. The chain joins TRBV7-2 to TRBJ2-5; D remains ambiguous. Trimming removed 1 base at V and 4 bases at J, with 13 bases between. Germline assignment: CDR1 SGHTA and CDR2 FQGNSA. CDR3 length: 15 amino acids. Here the CDR3 DNA reads TGTGCCAGCAGCTTAGTCGGCGCCCAGAGAGAGACCCAGTACTTC. Encoded protein: CASSLVGAQRETQYF.

The V and J genes are TRBV7-9 and TRBJ1-5; 8 bases fit TRBD1. V shed 3 bases, J shed 8 bases, and the junction held 12 bases outside the gene matches. The CDR3 totals 16 residues. CDR1 and CDR2 from the germline V gene are SEHNR and FQNEAQ (reference sequence). CDR3 in DNA: TGTGCCAGCAGCTTTGGAGACAGGGGTGGTGCGGAGCCCCAGCATTTT. This translates into CASSFGDRGGAEPQHF.

J is TRBJ2-3 and V is TRBV7-2; 9 positions match TRBD2. CDR3 length: 16 residues. V trimming: 1 base; J trimming: 4 bases; junction bases outside the gene matches: 6. The germline V gene encodes CDR1 SGHTA and CDR2 FQGNSA. The CDR3 here is CASSLGPAGGADTQYF. The CDR3 DNA is TGTGCCAGCAGCTTAGGTCCAGCGGGGGGAGCAGATACGCAGTATTTT.

The chain combines TRBV5-4 with TRBJ2-5; D might be TRBD2 (5 bases). The germline V gene encodes CDR1 SGHNT and CDR2 YYREEE (reference sequence). CDR3 length: 15 amino acids. Trimming cost V 3 bases and J 4 bases, with 16 bases left between them. The CDR3 nucleotides read TGTGCCAGCAGCTCCTCCACCTCCGGAGGAGAGACCCAGTACTTC. Protein product: CASSSSTSGGETQYF.

This clonotype was counted once. This rearrangement joins TRBV6-4 to TRBJ2-7, with D perhaps matching TRBD1 (6 bases). This CDR3 has 13 residues. Germline V CDR1 and CDR2: MRHNA, SNTAGT. Trimming removed 5 bases at V and 4 bases at J, with 12 bases between. This chain's CDR3 is CASSISQGYEQYF. CDR3 coding DNA: TGTGCCAGCAGTATCTCCCAGGGGTACGAGCAGTACTTC.

The chain carries TRBV30 and TRBJ2-7; tentatively, D is TRBD2 (5 bases). Germline assignment: CDR1 GTSNPN and CDR2 SVGIG (reference sequence). V dropped 0 bases and J dropped 5 bases, with 11 bases sitting between them. This CDR3 has 13 residues. CDR3 region: CAWSVLRENEQYF. CDR3 in DNA: TGTGCCTGGAGTGTACTACGGGAAAACGAGCAGTACTTC.

This clonotype was counted once. The chain carries TRBV5-1 and TRBJ2-1; TRBD1 matches at 10 bases. The trim removed 3 bases at V and 12 bases at J, leaving 9 bases unmatched. This CDR3 comprises 14 residues. The germline V gene encodes CDR1 SGHRS and CDR2 YFSETQ. In DNA form, the CDR3 reads TGCGCCAGCAGCTCATCGGGGACAGGGGACATGCAGTTCTTC. Translating it yields CASSSSGTGDMQFF.

The chain is built from TRBV12-3 or TRBV12-4 and TRBJ2-7; TRBD1 agrees at 8 bases. The V gene end was trimmed by 7 bases and the J gene end by 7 bases; junction bases not matched to a gene: 9. This CDR3 comprises 13 residues. This CDR3 reads CASTSQGAKEQYF. The CDR3 nucleotides read TGTGCCAGCACCTCGCAGGGGGCGAAGGAGCAGTACTTC.

The chain combines TRBV20-1 with TRBJ1-1; a possible D gene is TRBD1 (6 bases). CDR1 and CDR2 (germline): DFQATT, SNEGSKA (reference sequence). The V end was cut by 3 bases, the J end by 4 bases, with 18 bases between. This CDR3 comprises 15 residues. Here the CDR3 reads CSASTTMWGATEAFF. For the CDR3, the DNA is TGCAGTGCTAGCACTACAATGTGGGGGGCCACTGAAGCTTTCTTT.

This chain joins TRBV7-2 and TRBJ2-3; perhaps D is TRBD1 or TRBD2 (5 bases each). This CDR3 spans 13 amino acids. Per germline, CDR1 SGHTA and CDR2 FQGNSA. Trimming stripped 4 bases from V and 0 bases from J, with 5 bases between. As DNA, the CDR3 is TGTGCCAGCAGCTGGGGGAGCACAGATACGCAGTATTTT. As protein: CASSWGSTDTQYF.

This clonotype came up a few times. The rearrangement links TRBV20-1 to TRBJ2-7; the D gene is possibly TRBD1 (6 bases). Germline V gene data show CDR1 as DFQATT and CDR2 as SNEGSKA (reference sequence). The CDR3 runs 13 residues. Between the trimmed V and J ends, which lost 1 base and 3 bases, there was a span of 10 bases. CDR3 protein: CSARVRGNYEQYF. DNA for the CDR3: TGCAGTGCTAGAGTAAGGGGGAACTACGAGCAGTACTTC.

This sequence joins TRBV4-1 and TRBJ2-5; 11 bases are a match to TRBD2. Trimming took 7 bases from V and 0 from J; bases not matched to a gene: 7. The CDR3 runs to 16 residues. Per the germline V gene, CDR1 is MGHRA and CDR2 is YSYEKL. The DNA for the CDR3 is TGCGCCAGCACATTCTCTAGCGGGGGGTACCAAGAGACCCAGTACTTC. It specifies CASTFSSGGYQETQYF.

V and J are TRBV12-3 or TRBV12-4 and TRBJ2-7; D is ambiguous. CDR3 length equals 12 residues. V was trimmed by 3 bases and J by 7 bases, leaving 10 bases between them. The CDR3 loop is CASSFWGREQYF. CDR3 in DNA: TGTGCCAGCAGTTTCTGGGGTAGGGAGCAGTACTTC.

The CDR3 DNA is TGTGCCAGCAGCCAGGGAGGTTGGAACACTGAAGCTTTCTTT. Amino acid sequence: CASSQGGWNTEAFF. This chain links TRBV3-1 with TRBJ1-1; D unclear. V gave up 3 bases and J gave up 1 base, with 9 bases separating them. This CDR3 comprises 14 residues. Germline CDR1 reads LGHDT; CDR2 reads YNNKEL (reference sequence).

J is TRBJ2-5 and V is TRBV20-1; 10 bases are a match to TRBD2. The V gene's germline CDR1 is DFQATT and CDR2 SNEGSKA (reference sequence). The CDR3 spans 18 residues. V trimming: 0 bases; J trimming: 2 bases; junction bases outside the gene matches: 12. CDR3 amino acids: CSARDYWLAGAQQETQYF. The CDR3 coding sequence is TGCAGTGCTAGAGATTACTGGCTAGCGGGGGCCCAACAAGAGACCCAGTACTTC.

V gene TRBV4-1 combines with J gene TRBJ1-5; the D gene is possibly TRBD1 (5 bases). CDR1 and CDR2 (germline): MGHRA, YSYEKL. V was clipped by 0 bases and J by 7 bases, with 13 bases between them. The CDR3 extends over 15 amino acids. The CDR3 is CASSQDGAGRQPQHF. The CDR3 DNA follows: TGCGCCAGCAGCCAAGATGGGGCAGGGAGGCAGCCCCAGCATTTT.

This clonotype was seen a few times. The V gene is TRBV6-1, the J gene TRBJ2-5; D perhaps matches TRBD1 (5 bases). The CDR3 extends over 15 amino acids. V was trimmed by 4 bases and J by 5 bases, leaving 17 bases between them. Germline V gene sequence: CDR1 MNHNS, CDR2 SASEGT. CDR3 DNA sequence: TGTGCCAGCAGTGGAGCCTCCAGGGTGGTGGAGACCCAGTACTTC. It is translated as CASSGASRVVETQYF.

The rearrangement joins TRBV7-9 to TRBJ2-6; D is unclear. V was cut by 6 bases and J by 1 base, with 7 bases left in between. Germline V gene sequence: CDR1 SEHNR, CDR2 FQNEAQ (reference sequence). This CDR3 comprises 14 residues. The CDR3 DNA follows: TGTGCCAGCAGTAGCCTTTCTGGGGCCAACGTCCTGACTTTC. Translation: CASSSLSGANVLTF.

The V and J genes are TRBV20-1 and TRBJ1-2, with 10 bases identical to TRBD1. CDR1 DFQATT and CDR2 SNEGSKA come from the germline V gene (reference sequence). CDR3 length equals 12 residues. Trimming removed 6 bases from V and 3 bases from J; junction bases left unmatched: 1. In nucleotides, the CDR3 is TGCAGTGCGACAGGGGGCGACTATGGCTACACCTTC. Translation: CSATGGDYGYTF.

The sample holds a few counts of this clonotype. V gene TRBV5-8 combines with J gene TRBJ1-2; D is perhaps TRBD1 (6 bases). V was clipped by 2 bases and J by 2 bases, with 10 bases between them. This CDR3 comprises 14 residues. Germline V gives CDR1 SGHTS, CDR2 YDEGEE. The CDR3 nucleotides read TGTGCCAGCAGCTTCCGGGGGCGCAACTATGGCTACACCTTC. Translating it yields CASSFRGRNYGYTF.

The chain couples TRBV10-3 to TRBJ2-5; the D gene is possibly TRBD2 (5 bases). The CDR3 runs 15 residues. Looked up from germline, CDR1 is ENHRY and CDR2 is SYGVKD. V shed 10 bases and J shed 0 bases, with 18 bases lying between them. The CDR3 loop is CASLAGVGYQETQYF. CDR3 in DNA: TGTGCCAGTCTCGCCGGGGTGGGGTACCAAGAGACCCAGTACTTC.

The gene calls are TRBV7-9 and TRBJ1-2, with D possibly TRBD1 on 6 matching bases. This CDR3 comprises 11 residues. The germline gives CDR1 SEHNR, CDR2 FQNEAQ (reference sequence). V lost 5 bases, J lost 13 bases, and 14 bases lay in between. The CDR3, as DNA: TGTGCCAGCAGCCCCGGGACAATCCCCACCTTC. Residues: CASSPGTIPTF.

The rearrangement links TRBV11-3 to TRBJ1-4, with 7 bases aligning to TRBD1. Germline trimming cut 5 bases from V and 8 bases from J; bases unmatched to any gene: 20. Germline CDR1 SGHNT, CDR2 YENEEA. The CDR3 has 18 residues. This CDR3 reads CASSPGARGLRDDEKLFF. CDR3 DNA: TGTGCCAGCAGCCCGGGGGCGAGGGGGCTCCGGGACGACGAAAAACTGTTTTTT. Full variable domain (rest looked up from reference TRBV11-3 and TRBJ1-4): EAGVVQSPRYKIIEKKQPVAFWCNPISGHNTLYWYLQNLGQGPELLIRYENEEAVDDSQLPKDRFSAERLKGVDSTLKIQPAELGDSAVYLCASSPGARGLRDDEKLFFGSGTQLSVL.

The V and J genes are TRBV12-3 or TRBV12-4 and TRBJ2-7, with 10 positions matching TRBD2. The V and J ends lost 2 bases and 7 bases, in that order; junction bases with no gene match: 8. The CDR3 loop spans 15 amino acids. CDR3 in DNA: TGTGCCAGCAGTTTAAAGCGGGGGGGCCTCGATGAGCAGTACTTC. It translates to CASSLKRGGLDEQYF.

The CDR3 reads CATRSGASTGRPLHF. The CDR3 DNA sequence: TGTGCCACCAGATCGGGAGCCTCGACAGGACGACCCCTCCACTTT. The chain uses TRBV6-2 or TRBV6-3 and TRBJ1-6; maybe TRBD1 (6 bases). This CDR3 spans 15 amino acids. Trimming removed 10 bases at V and 12 bases at J, with 25 bases between. The germline gives CDR1 MNHEY, CDR2 SVGEGT.

This chain connects TRBV19 to TRBJ1-1, with a tentative D call TRBD1 (6 bases). Looked up from germline, CDR1 is LNHDA and CDR2 is SQIVND (reference sequence). The CDR3 has 14 residues. V lost 7 bases and J 1 base, leaving 13 bases between the germline ends. DNA of the CDR3: TGTGCCAGTACAAACCTACAGGGGAACACTGAAGCTTTCTTT. Amino acid sequence: CASTNLQGNTEAFF.